Here is one TCR beta chain with its context. The antigen is unknown. Generation of cDNA took place in eight separate reactions per sample. Template switching introduced UMIs that contain a 6-nucleotide sample barcode. Two nested PCRs, run for roughly 15 and 9 cycles, were applied to TCRalpha and TCRbeta cDNA. TCRdb processed the 5' RACE reads again and assigns one entry to each CDR3 protein, with no DNA. The listing contains approximately 330,000 distinct CDR3 sequences. These data are taken from a study of monozygotic twins with inflammatory bowel disease. Germline lookup yields CDR1 MDHEN and CDR2 SYDVKM. The CDR3 is 15 residues long. Study-wide results and limits: A reduction in TCRbeta diversity (inverse Simpson) was seen in IBD patients relative to healthy co-twins.

The chain joins TRBV28 to TRBJ1-5; there is no DNA to check the TCRdb D call of TRBD1. The sequence was collected from a human donor with ulcerative colitis or Crohn's disease, or a healthy co-twin of an affected twin (not recorded which). The sample comprised blood. CDR3 region: CASSPMDSINQPQHF.